This T cell receptor (beta chain) was observed in a study of cytomegalovirus exposure and HLA in healthy donors. At the level of the study: A prior analysis found about 120 million unique TCR beta sequences from 170 million or so T cells.

The CDR3 consists of 15 residues. The germline V gene has CDR1 SGDLS and CDR2 YYNGEE. J gave up 3 bases and V 3 bases, and 8 bases lay outside the gene matches. Points from the study as a whole: Investigators reported fewer than 200 TCR beta chains as tied to cytomegalovirus. Some V segments, TRBV6-2 and TRBV6-3 among them, were indistinguishable and were therefore excluded.

PCR used 60 Vbeta primers and 13 Jbeta primers. TCRdb's table, derived via immunoSEQ multiplex PCR, lists solely in-frame clones and lacks some. The table includes over 150,000 clones, around 77% detected once. In nominal health when sampled, donors likely had unrecorded immune exposures nonetheless. A remark on this clone: The antigen is undetermined.

The sample consisted of PBMCs. V is TRBV9 and J is TRBJ2-7; 8 nucleotides line up with TRBD1. The TCR comes from a man aged 25 to 40 in good health and CMV-seropositive. CDR3 loop: CASSAAPDRGYEQYF. The CDR3 DNA reads as TGTGCCAGCAGCGCCGCGCCCGACAGGGGCTACGAGCAGTACTTC. The full variable domain, rest sourced from reference TRBV9 and TRBJ2-7, is DSGVTQTPKHLITATGQRVTLRCSPRSGDLSVYWYQQSLDQGLQFLIQYYNGEERAKGNILERFSAQQFPDLHSELNLSSLELGDSALYFCASSAAPDRGYEQYFGPGTRLTVT.